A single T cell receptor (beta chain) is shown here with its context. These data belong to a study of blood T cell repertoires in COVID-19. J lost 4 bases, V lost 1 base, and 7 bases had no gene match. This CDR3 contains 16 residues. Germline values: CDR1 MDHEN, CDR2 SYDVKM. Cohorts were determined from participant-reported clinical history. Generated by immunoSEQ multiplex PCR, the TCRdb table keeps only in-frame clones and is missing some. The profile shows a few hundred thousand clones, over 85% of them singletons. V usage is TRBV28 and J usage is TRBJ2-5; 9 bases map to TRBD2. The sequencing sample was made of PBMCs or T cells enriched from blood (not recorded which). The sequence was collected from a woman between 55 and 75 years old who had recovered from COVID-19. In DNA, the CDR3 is TGTGCCAGCAGTTTATACATAGCGGGGGTGCGAGAGACCCAGTACTTC. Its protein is CASSLYIAGVRETQYF.